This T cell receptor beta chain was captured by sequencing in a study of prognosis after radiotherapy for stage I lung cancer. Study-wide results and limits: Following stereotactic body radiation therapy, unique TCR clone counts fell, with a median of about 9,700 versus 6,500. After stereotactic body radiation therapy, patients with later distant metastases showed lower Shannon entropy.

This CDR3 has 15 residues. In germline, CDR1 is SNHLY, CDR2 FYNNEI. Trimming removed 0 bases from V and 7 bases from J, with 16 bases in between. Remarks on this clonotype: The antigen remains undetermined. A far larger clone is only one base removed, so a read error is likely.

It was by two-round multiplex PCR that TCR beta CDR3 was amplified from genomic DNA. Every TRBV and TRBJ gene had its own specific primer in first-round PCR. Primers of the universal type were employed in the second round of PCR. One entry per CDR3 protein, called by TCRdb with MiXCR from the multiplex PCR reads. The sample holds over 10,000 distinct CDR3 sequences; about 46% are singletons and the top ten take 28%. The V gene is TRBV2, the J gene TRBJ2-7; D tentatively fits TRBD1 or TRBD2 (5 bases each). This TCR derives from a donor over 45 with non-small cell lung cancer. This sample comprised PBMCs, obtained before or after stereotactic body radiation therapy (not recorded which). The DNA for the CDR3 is TGTGCCAGCAGTGAAGCGCTTCAGGGACGGAATGAGCAGTACTTC. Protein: CASSEALQGRNEQYF.